This TCR beta chain originates from a study of blood T cell repertoires in COVID-19. Overall study: T cells, B-cell-depleted T cells, or PBMCs supplied cDNA or gDNA.

Profiled with immunoSEQ multiplex PCR; TCRdb holds only in-frame clones, not every one. The sample has roughly 14,000 clones; roughly 89% are singletons. The germline V gene encodes CDR1 MNHEY and CDR2 SVGAGI. The ends lost 10 bases at V and 1 base at J; junction bases unmatched: 8. CDR3 length: 15 residues. The specimen was peripheral blood. The chain carries TRBV6-5 and TRBJ1-1, with TRBD1 matching 11 bases. This receptor was taken from a human donor in a cohort sampled during active COVID-19. The CDR3 DNA reads TGTGCCACCTCGAGCGGACAGGGGGCGAACACTGAAGCTTTCTTT. Its protein is CATSSGQGANTEAFF.